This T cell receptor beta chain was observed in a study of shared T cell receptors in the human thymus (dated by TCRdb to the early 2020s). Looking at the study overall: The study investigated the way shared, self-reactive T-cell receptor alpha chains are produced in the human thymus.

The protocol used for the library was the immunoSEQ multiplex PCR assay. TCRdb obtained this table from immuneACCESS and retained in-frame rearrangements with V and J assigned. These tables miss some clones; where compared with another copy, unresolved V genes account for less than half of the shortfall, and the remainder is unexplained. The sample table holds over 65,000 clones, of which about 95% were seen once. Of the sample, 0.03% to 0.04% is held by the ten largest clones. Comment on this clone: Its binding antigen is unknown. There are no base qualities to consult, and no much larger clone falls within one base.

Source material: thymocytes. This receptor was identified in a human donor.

The CDR3 protein sequence reads: CASSETGTPLSEGTIYF. The DNA sequence follows: TGTGCCAGCAGTGAGACAGGTACCCCTCTCTCTGAAGGGACCATATATTTT. The V gene is TRBV6-1 and the J gene is TRBJ1-3; TRBD1 is a weak D gene call, 6 bases matching. The junction shows trimming of 3 bases on V and 10 bases on J, plus 25 bases between the germline ends. CDR1 MNHNS and CDR2 SASEGT are derived from the germline V gene. The CDR3 contains 17 residues, cysteine and phenylalanine counted. Here the CDR3 DNA is all that survives: 51 bases in frame from base 1.